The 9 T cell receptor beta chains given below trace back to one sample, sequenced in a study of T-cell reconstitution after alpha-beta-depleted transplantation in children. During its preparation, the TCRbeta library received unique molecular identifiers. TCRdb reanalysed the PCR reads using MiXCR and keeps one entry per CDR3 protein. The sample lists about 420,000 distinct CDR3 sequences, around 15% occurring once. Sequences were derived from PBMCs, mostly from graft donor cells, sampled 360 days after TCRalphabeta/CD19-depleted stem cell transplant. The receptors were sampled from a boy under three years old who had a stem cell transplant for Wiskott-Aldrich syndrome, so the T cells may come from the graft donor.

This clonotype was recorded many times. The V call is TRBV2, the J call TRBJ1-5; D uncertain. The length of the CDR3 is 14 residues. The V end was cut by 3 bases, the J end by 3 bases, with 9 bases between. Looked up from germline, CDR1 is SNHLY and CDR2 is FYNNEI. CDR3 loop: CASSDKGSNQPQHF. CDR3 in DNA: TGTGCCAGCAGTGATAAGGGCTCCAATCAGCCCCAGCATTTT.

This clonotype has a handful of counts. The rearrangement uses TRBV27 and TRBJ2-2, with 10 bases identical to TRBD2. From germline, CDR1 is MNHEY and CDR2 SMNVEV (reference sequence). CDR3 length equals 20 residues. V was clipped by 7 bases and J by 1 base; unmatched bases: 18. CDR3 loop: CASTKFSGGRLAGNTGELFF. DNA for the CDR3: TGTGCCAGCACCAAATTTAGCGGGGGGAGACTAGCGGGGAACACCGGGGAGCTGTTTTTT.

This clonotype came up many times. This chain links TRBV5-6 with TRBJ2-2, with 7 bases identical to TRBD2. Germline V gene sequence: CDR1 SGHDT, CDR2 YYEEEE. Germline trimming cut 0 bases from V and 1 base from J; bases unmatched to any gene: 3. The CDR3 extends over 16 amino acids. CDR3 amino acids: CASSLGLAVNTGELFF. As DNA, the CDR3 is TGTGCCAGCAGCTTGGGCCTAGCGGTGAACACCGGGGAGCTGTTTTTT.

The DNA for the CDR3 is TGCGCCAGCAGCCAAGGAGGGTTACGGGTCAATGAGCAGTTCTTC. Protein sequence: CASSQGGLRVNEQFF. The rearrangement uses TRBV4-3 and TRBJ2-1, with D possibly matching TRBD2 (5 bases). The CDR3 covers 15 residues. V was trimmed by 1 base and J by 6 bases, leaving 13 bases between them. The germline gives CDR1 LGHNA, CDR2 YSLEER.

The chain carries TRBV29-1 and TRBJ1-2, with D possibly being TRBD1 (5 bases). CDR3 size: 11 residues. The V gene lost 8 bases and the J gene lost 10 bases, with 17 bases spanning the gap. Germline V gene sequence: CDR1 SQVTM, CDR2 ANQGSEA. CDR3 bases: TGCAGCTTCCTACGCGGGGGGAACTACACCTTC. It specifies CSFLRGGNYTF.

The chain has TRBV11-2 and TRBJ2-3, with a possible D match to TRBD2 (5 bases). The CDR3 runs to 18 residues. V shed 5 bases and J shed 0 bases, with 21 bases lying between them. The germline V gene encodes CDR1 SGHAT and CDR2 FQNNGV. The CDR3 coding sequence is TGTGCCAGCAGCCCCCTTATAGGGCTAGCTAAAAGCACAGATACGCAGTATTTT. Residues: CASSPLIGLAKSTDTQYF.

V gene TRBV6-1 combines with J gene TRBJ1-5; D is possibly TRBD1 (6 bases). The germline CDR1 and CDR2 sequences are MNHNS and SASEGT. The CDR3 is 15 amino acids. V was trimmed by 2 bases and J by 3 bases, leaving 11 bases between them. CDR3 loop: CASSELGQNNQPQHF. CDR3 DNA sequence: TGTGCCAGCAGTGAACTAGGACAGAACAATCAGCCCCAGCATTTT.

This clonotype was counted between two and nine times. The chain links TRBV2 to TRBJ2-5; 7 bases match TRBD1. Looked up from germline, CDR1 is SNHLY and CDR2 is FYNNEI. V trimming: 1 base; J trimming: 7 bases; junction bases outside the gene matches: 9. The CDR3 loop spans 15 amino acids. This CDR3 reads CASSEDEGALGTQYF. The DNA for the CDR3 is TGTGCCAGCAGTGAAGATGAGGGGGCCTTAGGGACCCAGTACTTC.

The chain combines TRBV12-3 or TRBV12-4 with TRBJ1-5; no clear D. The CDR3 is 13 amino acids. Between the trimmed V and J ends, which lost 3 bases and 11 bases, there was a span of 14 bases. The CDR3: CASSLGSRLAQHF. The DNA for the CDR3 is TGTGCCAGCAGTTTGGGCAGTCGTTTAGCCCAGCATTTT.